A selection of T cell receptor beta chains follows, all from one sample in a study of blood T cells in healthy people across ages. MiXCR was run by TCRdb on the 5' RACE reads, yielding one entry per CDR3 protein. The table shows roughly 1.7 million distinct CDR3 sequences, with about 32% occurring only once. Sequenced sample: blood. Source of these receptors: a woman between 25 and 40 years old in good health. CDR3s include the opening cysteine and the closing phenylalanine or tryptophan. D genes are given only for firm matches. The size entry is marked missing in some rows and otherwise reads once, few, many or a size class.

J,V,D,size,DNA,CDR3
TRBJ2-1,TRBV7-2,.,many,TGTGCCAGCAGCTTACTAGTTAATGAGCAGTTCTTC,CASSLLVNEQFF
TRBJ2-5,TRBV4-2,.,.,TGTGCCAGCAGCCAGCACGTAGCCGCGTCGGAGACCCAGTACTTC,CASSQHVAASETQYF
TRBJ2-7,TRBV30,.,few,TGTGCCTGGAGTGTACGAGGTAGCGGAACCTACGAGCAGTACTTC,CAWSVRGSGTYEQYF
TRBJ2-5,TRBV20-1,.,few,TGCAGTGCCCCGAGGGTGGCTAGCCCGGAGACCCAGTACTTC,CSAPRVASPETQYF
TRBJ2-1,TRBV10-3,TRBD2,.,TGTGCCATCAGTGAGTCGGGACTAGCGGCCTACAATGAGCAGTTCTTC,CAISESGLAAYNEQFF
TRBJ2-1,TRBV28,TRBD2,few,TGTGCCAGCAGTTTAGAATTAGCGGGAGTCGATGAGCAGTTCTTC,CASSLELAGVDEQFF
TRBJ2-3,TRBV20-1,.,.,TGCAGTGCTAGCCTGGACAGGGGGCAGGCTAGCGGGAGTCCCCGCACAGATACGCAGTATTTT,CSASLDRGQASGSPRTDTQYF
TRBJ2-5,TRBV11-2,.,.,TGTGCTAGCAGTTTAGAACGAACAGAGACCCAGTACTTC,CASSLERTETQYF
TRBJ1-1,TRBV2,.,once,TGTGCCAGCACGGTTCAGCAGGGGATAAGCACTGAAGCTTTCTTT,CASTVQQGISTEAFF
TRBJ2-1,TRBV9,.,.,TGTGCCAGCAGCGTAGAGGGTTTTCGGGGGCCGGGGAATGAGCAGTTCTTC,CASSVEGFRGPGNEQFF
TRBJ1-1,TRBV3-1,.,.,TGTGCCAGCAGCCAAGGGGCTCAAGCTTTCTTT,CASSQGAQAFF
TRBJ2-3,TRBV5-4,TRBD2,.,TGTGCCAGCAGCCGCCTTGGACTAGGTGGCGATACGCAGTATTTT,CASSRLGLGGDTQYF
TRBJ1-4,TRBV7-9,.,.,TGTGCCAGCAGCCCCGATTCACGAACAACTAATGAAAAACTGTTTTTT,CASSPDSRTTNEKLFF
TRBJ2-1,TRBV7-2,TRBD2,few,TGTGCCAGCAGCTTAGGGGGGCTAGCGGGGCTCGGGGAGCAGTTCTTC,CASSLGGLAGLGEQFF
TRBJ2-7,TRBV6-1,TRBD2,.,TGTGCCAGCAGTGAAGGGACTAGCAGATACGAGCAGTACTTC,CASSEGTSRYEQYF
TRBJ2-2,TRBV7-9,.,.,TGTGCCAGCAGCAACAGTGGAGGCGCCGGGGAGCTGTTTTTT,CASSNSGGAGELFF
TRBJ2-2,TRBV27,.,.,TGTGCCAGCAGTTTAGAGGGTTGGGGCACCGGGGAGCTGTTTTTT,CASSLEGWGTGELFF
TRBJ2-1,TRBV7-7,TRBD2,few,TGTGCCAGCAGCTTCTCTCCTAGCGGTTACAATGAGCAGTTCTTC,CASSFSPSGYNEQFF
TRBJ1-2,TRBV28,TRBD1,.,TGTGCCAGCAAGGAGTCAGGGGGCGGCCATGGCTACACCTTC,CASKESGGGHGYTF
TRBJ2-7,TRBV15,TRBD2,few,TGTGCCACCCACGGTGGGGAGGGCTTTCACGAGCAGTACTTC,CATHGGEGFHEQYF
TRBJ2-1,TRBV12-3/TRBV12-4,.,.,TGTGCCAGCAGTCCCACTCCCGGGACTGTCAATGAGCAGTTCTTC,CASSPTPGTVNEQFF
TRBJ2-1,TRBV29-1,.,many,TGCAGCCTTGGACCGGCAGGGGCCCACAATGAGCAGTTCTTC,CSLGPAGAHNEQFF
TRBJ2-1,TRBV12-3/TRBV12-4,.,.,TGTGCCATCCGCCCAGAGGGGGGACGCGCGGGCGACGGCTCCTACAATGAGCAGTTCTTC,CAIRPEGGRAGDGSYNEQFF
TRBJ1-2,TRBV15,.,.,TGTGCCACCAGCAGGGCGGGGGCCCAACTCGGCTACACCTTC,CATSRAGAQLGYTF
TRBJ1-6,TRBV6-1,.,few,TGTGCCAGCATAGTTCAGGGGCCTAGAGCGGCCCTCCACTTT,CASIVQGPRAALHF
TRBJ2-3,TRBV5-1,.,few,TGCGCCAGCAGTCAGGGGACCTTTCGCACAGATACGCAGTATTTT,CASSQGTFRTDTQYF
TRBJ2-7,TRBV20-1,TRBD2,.,TGCAGTGCTCGGCTAGCGGGATCCACGTATGATGTCGAGCAGTACTTC,CSARLAGSTYDVEQYF
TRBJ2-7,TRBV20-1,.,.,TGCAGTGCCGCGTGGGCTAGCAAACGTTTCGAGCAGTACTTC,CSAAWASKRFEQYF
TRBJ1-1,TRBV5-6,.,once,TGTGCCAGCAGCTGGGGATCGGGGACGGATTGGATAACTGAAGCTTTCTTT,CASSWGSGTDWITEAFF
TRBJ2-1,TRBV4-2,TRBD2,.,TGTGCCAGCAGCCAAGATTCCGGACTAGCGGGAGAGTTTTATAAGCAGTTCTTC,CASSQDSGLAGEFYKQFF
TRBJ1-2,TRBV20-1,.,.,TGCAGTGCACGACAGCAATCTAACTATGGCTACACCTTC,CSARQQSNYGYTF
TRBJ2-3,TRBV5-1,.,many,TGCGCCAGCAGCTCAGACTTGGTAGATACGCAGTATTTT,CASSSDLVDTQYF
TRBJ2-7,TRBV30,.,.,TGTGCCTGGAGTGTACAGCCCGGGAAGCAGTACTTC,CAWSVQPGKQYF
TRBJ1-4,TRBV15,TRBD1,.,TGTGCCACCAGCAGAGGTGGGACAGCAACTAATGAAAAACTGTTTTTT,CATSRGGTATNEKLFF
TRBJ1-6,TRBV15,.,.,TGTGCCACCAGCAGAGGACAAGAATATAATTCACCCCTCCACTTT,CATSRGQEYNSPLHF
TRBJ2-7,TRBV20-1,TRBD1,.,TGCAGTGCTAGTTGGCAGGGGGCCTACGAGCAGTACTTC,CSASWQGAYEQYF
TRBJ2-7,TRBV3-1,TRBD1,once,TGTGCCAGCAGCCATTTACCCGGACAGGGGACAACCTACGAGCAGTACTTC,CASSHLPGQGTTYEQYF